This T cell receptor beta chain was recorded in a study of molecular identifiers for immune sequencing clone quantification. As regards this clonotype: It may be a read error: a sequence one base away is much more abundant. Because the CDR3 is missing its conserved closing phenylalanine or tryptophan, this is likely a read error.

Sorted cells numbering about 20,000 to 1,000,000, with 10%, 30% or 50% RNA, yielded the naive CD8 libraries. MiXCR was run by TCRdb on the PCR reads, yielding one entry per CDR3 protein. The sample holds some 91,000 distinct CDR3 sequences, approximately 25% seen once. Trimming removed 3 bases at V and 6 bases at J, with 12 bases between. Germline V lookup: CDR1 LNHDA, CDR2 SQIVND (reference sequence). CDR3 length equals 14 residues. The sample taken for sequencing was naive CD8+ T cells from blood, with Jurkat cell RNA spiked in. Subset: FACS-sorted CD8+CD4-CCR7+CD45RA+ naive T cells. This receptor was identified in a human donor in good health. Some libraries in this study had Jurkat cell RNA spiked in. This chain links TRBV19 with TRBJ1-5; D is possibly TRBD1 (5 bases). Here the CDR3 DNA reads TGTGCCAGTAGTATCCAGGGAATGAGTCAGCCCCAGCATTCT. Translated: CASSIQGMSQPQHS.